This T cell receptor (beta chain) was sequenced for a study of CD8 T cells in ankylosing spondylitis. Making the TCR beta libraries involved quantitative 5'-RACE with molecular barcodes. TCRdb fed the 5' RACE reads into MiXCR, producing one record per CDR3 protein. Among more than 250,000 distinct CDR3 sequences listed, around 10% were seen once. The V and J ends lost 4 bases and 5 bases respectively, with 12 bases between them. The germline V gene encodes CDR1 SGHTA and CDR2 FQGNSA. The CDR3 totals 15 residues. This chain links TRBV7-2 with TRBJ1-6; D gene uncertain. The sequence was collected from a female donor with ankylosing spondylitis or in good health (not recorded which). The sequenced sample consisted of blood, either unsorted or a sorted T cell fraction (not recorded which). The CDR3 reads CASSSRTIDNSPLHF. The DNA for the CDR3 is TGTGCCAGCAGCTCGCGGACTATAGATAATTCACCCCTCCACTTT.